The T cell receptor (beta chain) under discussion was sequenced for a study of T-cell reconstitution after alpha-beta-depleted transplantation in children. The authors prepared the TCRbeta library with unique molecular identifiers. One entry per CDR3 protein results from TCRdb running MiXCR on the PCR reads. The sample contains about a million distinct CDR3 sequences, 25% to 30% of which appear only once. This clonotype was seen a handful of times. One end of the junction does not line up with germline, which may come from a read error. CDR3 length equals 12 residues. CDR1 DFQATT and CDR2 SNEGSKA come from the germline V gene (reference sequence).

The TCR comes from a boy less than two years old who had a stem cell transplant for SCID, so the T cells may come from the graft donor. The sequenced sample was PBMCs, mostly from graft donor cells, obtained 360 days after TCRalphabeta/CD19-depleted stem cell transplant. The V and J genes are TRBV20-1 and TRBJ2-3, with a possible D match to TRBD2 (5 bases). The CDR3 loop reads CSARDRRFSTDF. In DNA, the CDR3 is TGCAGTGCTAGGGACCGGAGGTTTTCTACGGATTTT.